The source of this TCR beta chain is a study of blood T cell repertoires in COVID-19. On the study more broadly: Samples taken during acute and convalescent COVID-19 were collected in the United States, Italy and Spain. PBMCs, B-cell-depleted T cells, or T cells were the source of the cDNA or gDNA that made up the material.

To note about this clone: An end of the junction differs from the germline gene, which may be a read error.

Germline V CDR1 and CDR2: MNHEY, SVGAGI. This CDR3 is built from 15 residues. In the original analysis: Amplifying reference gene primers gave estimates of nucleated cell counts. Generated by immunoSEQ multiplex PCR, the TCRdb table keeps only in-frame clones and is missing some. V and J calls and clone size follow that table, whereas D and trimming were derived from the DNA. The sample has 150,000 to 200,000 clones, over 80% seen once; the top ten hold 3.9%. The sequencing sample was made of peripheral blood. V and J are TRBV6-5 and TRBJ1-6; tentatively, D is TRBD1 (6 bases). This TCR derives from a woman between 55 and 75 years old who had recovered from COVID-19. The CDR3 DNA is TGTGGCAGCACCGGGATAGGGGGATCAAATTCACCCCTCCACTTT. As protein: CGSTGIGGSNSPLHF.